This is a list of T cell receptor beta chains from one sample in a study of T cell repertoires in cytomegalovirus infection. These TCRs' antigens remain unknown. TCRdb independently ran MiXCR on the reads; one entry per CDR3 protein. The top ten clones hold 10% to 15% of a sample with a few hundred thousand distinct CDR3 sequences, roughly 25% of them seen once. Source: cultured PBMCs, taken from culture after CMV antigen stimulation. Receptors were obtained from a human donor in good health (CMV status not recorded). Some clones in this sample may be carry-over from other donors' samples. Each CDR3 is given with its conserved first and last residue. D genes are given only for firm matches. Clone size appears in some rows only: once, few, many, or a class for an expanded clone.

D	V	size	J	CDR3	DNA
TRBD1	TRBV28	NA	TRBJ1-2	CASRWRGHGYTF	TGTGCCAGCAGATGGAGGGGGCATGGCTACACCTTC
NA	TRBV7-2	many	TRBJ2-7	CASSPDPPYEQYF	TGTGCCAGCAGCCCGGACCCTCCCTACGAGCAGTACTTC
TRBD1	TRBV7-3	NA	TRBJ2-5	CASSGGSGTEETQYF	TGTGCCAGCAGCGGTGGATCCGGGACAGAAGAGACCCAGTACTTC
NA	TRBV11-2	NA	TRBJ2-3	CASSLEQGYSTDTQYF	TGTGCCAGCAGCTTGGAGCAAGGGTACAGCACAGATACGCAGTATTTT
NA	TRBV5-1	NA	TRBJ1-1	CASSAGTVYNTEAFF	TGCGCCAGCAGCGCCGGGACTGTATACAACACTGAAGCTTTCTTT
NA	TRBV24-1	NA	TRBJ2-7	CATSDLPGEQYF	TGTGCCACCAGTGATTTGCCGGGGGAGCAGTACTTC
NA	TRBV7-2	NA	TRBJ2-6	CASSSGDAPAGANVLTF	TGTGCCAGCAGCTCCGGGGATGCCCCCGCTGGGGCCAACGTCCTGACTTTC
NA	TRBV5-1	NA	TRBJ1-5	CASSLAGQYSNQPQHF	TGCGCCAGCAGCTTGGCCGGCCAATATAGCAATCAGCCCCAGCATTTT
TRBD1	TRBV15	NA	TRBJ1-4	CATSVWTGNEKLFF	TGTGCCACCAGCGTATGGACAGGGAATGAAAAACTGTTTTTT
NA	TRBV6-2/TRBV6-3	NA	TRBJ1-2	CASSYSTSGYTF	TGTGCCAGCAGTTACTCGACCTCTGGCTACACCTTC
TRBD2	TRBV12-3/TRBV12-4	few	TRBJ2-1	CASSPPTGLYNEQFF	TGTGCCAGCAGCCCCCCCACGGGACTATACAATGAGCAGTTCTTC
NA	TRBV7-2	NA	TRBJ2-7	CASSLGANSYEQYF	TGTGCCAGCAGCTTAGGAGCCAACTCCTACGAGCAGTACTTC
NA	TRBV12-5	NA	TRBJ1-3	CASGLVSRNSLRYSGNTIYF	TGTGCTAGTGGTTTGGTATCCCGGAACAGCTTGAGATACTCTGGAAACACCATATATTTT
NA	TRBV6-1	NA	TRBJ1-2	CASSELNRAISRSYGYTF	TGTGCCAGCAGTGAACTGAACAGGGCGATTTCGCGGAGCTATGGCTACACCTTC
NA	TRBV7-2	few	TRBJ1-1	CASSSKGWDTEAFF	TGTGCCAGCAGCTCAAAGGGTTGGGACACTGAAGCTTTCTTT
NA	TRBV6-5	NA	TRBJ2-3	CASRPNQRDTQYF	TGTGCCAGCAGACCAAACCAAAGAGATACGCAGTATTTT
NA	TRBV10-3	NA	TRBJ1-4	CAISQGGEKLFF	TGTGCCATCAGTCAGGGTGGTGAAAAACTGTTTTTT
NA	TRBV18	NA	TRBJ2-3	CASPRSAGDTQYF	TGTGCCAGCCCCCGTTCCGCGGGAGATACGCAGTATTTT
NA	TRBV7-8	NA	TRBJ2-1	CASSLAAGRGYNEQFF	TGTGCCAGCAGCTTAGCTGCAGGTAGAGGGTACAATGAGCAGTTCTTC
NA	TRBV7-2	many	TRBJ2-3	CASSSYTRDTQYF	TGTGCCAGCAGCTCTTACACTAGGGATACGCAGTATTTT
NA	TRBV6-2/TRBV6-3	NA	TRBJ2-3	CATGEGRISTDTQYF	TGTGCCACCGGAGAGGGGAGAATTAGCACAGATACGCAGTATTTT
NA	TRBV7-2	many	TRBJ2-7	CASSSPTDYEQYF	TGTGCCAGCAGCTCCCCAACAGACTACGAGCAGTACTTC
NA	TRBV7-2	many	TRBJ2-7	CASSSLTPEQYF	TGTGCCAGCAGCTCCCTCACGCCGGAGCAGTACTTC
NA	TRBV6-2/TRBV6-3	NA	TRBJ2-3	CASSQGLGLSTDTQYF	TGTGCCAGCAGTCAAGGCTTGGGACTGAGCACAGATACGCAGTATTTT
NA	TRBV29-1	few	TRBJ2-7	CSVEGGSSEQYF	TGCAGCGTTGAAGGGGGTAGCAGCGAGCAGTACTTC
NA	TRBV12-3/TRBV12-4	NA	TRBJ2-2	CASSSHYLNTGELFF	TGTGCCAGCAGTTCCCACTACCTGAACACCGGGGAGCTGTTTTTT
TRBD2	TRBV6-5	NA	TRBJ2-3	CASSYRLQSGRRPDTQYF	TGTGCCAGCAGTTACCGGCTTCAAAGCGGGAGGAGGCCAGATACGCAGTATTTT
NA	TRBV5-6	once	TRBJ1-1	CASSLGDVTEAFF	TGTGCCAGCAGCTTGGGGGACGTAACTGAAGCTTTCTTT
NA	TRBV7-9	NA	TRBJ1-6	CASSLERVSPLHF	TGTGCCAGCAGCTTAGAAAGGGTTTCACCCCTCCACTTT
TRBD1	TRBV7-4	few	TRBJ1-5	CASSLRTGNSNQPQHF	TGTGCCAGCAGCTTAAGGACAGGGAATAGCAATCAGCCCCAGCATTTT
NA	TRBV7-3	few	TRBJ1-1	CASSLGPIPNTEAFF	TGTGCCAGCAGCTTAGGGCCCATTCCAAACACTGAAGCTTTCTTT
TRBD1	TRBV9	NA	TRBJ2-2	CASSSGTGVPGELFF	TGTGCCAGCAGCTCCGGGACAGGGGTTCCGGGGGAGCTGTTTTTT
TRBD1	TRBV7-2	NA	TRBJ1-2	CASSLVRAGGQNGYTF	TGTGCCAGCAGCTTAGTTAGGGCAGGGGGACAAAATGGCTACACCTTC
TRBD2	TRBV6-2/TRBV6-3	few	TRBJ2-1	CASNMPSGTLSLANEQFF	TGTGCCAGCAATATGCCTAGCGGGACCCTAAGTCTGGCTAATGAGCAGTTCTTC
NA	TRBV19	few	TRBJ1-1	CASSISVYTEAFF	TGTGCCAGTAGTATATCGGTTTACACTGAAGCTTTCTTT
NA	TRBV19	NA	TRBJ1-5	CASSFLVSGSSGNQPQHF	TGTGCCAGTAGCTTCCTAGTGTCGGGCAGTTCTGGCAATCAGCCCCAGCATTTT
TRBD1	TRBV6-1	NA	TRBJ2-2	CASRLPGQAGGELFF	TGTGCCAGCAGACTACCCGGACAGGCCGGCGGGGAGCTGTTTTTT
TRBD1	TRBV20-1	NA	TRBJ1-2	CSALRGFNYGYTF	TGCAGTGCCCTCAGGGGGTTTAATTATGGCTACACCTTC
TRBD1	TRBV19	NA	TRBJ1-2	CASSIRTGRRGYTF	TGTGCCAGTAGTATCCGGACAGGGAGGAGAGGCTACACCTTC
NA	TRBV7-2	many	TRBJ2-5	CASSSIQGRQETQYF	TGTGCCAGCAGCTCGATACAGGGCAGGCAAGAGACCCAGTACTTC
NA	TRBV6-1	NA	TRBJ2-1	CASGPEQFF	TGTGCCAGCGGCCCAGAGCAGTTCTTC
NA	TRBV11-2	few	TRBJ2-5	CASSLGSVDQYF	TGTGCCAGCAGCTTAGGAAGCGTCGACCAGTACTTC
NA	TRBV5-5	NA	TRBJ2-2	CASSLVLQVGSANTGELFF	TGTGCCAGCAGCTTGGTGTTACAGGTCGGCTCCGCGAACACCGGGGAGCTGTTTTTT
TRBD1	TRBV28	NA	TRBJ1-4	CASSSAGGKGEKLFF	TGTGCCAGCAGTTCGGCAGGGGGTAAGGGGGAAAAACTGTTTTTT
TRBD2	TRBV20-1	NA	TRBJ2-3	CSALGLDTDTQYF	TGCAGTGCCCTAGGACTAGACACAGATACGCAGTATTTT
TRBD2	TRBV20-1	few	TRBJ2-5	CSAPAGEGQETQYF	TGCAGTGCCCCAGCGGGAGAAGGGCAAGAGACCCAGTACTTC
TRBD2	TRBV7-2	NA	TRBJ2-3	CASSSRLAGADTQYF	TGTGCCAGCAGCTCGAGACTAGCGGGAGCAGATACGCAGTATTTT
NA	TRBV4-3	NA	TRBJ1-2	CASSQGQANYGYTF	TGCGCCAGCAGCCAAGGTCAGGCTAACTATGGCTACACCTTC
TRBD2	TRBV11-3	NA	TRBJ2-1	CASSLEREGYNEQFF	TGTGCCAGCAGCTTGGAGCGGGAGGGGTACAATGAGCAGTTCTTC
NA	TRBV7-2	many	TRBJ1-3	CASSLLTGNTIYF	TGTGCCAGCAGCCTACTAACCGGAAACACCATATATTTT
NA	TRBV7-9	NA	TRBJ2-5	CASSLGEYETQYF	TGTGCCAGCAGTTTAGGGGAGTACGAGACCCAGTACTTC
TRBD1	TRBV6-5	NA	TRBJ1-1	CASSKGAPHTEAFF	TGTGCCAGCAGCAAGGGGGCACCGCACACTGAAGCTTTCTTT
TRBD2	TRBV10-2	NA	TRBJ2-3	CASSELAGEYTQYF	TGCGCCAGCAGCGAACTAGCGGGAGAATATACGCAGTATTTT
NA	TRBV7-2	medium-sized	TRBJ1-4	CASSAGRLEKLFF	TGTGCCAGCAGCGCGGGAAGACTAGAAAAACTGTTTTTT
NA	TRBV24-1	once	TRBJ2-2	CATSDHAGRTGELFF	TGTGCCACCAGTGACCATGCAGGGCGCACCGGGGAGCTGTTTTTT
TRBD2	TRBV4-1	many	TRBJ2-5	CASSQDGAGGLLRTQYF	TGCGCCAGCAGCCAAGATGGGGCGGGAGGCTTGTTAAGGACCCAGTACTTC
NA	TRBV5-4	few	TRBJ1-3	CASSRDGMTRNTIYF	TGTGCCAGCAGCCGAGACGGGATGACCCGAAACACCATATATTTT
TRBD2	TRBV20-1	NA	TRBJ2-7	CSAPPLAGGSEQYF	TGCAGTGCCCCTCCCTTAGCGGGAGGTTCCGAGCAGTACTTC
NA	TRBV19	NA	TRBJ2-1	CATRSDLLDEQFF	TGTGCCACCCGCTCGGACCTTTTGGATGAGCAGTTCTTC